These T cell receptor beta chains were read from a single sample in a study of T cell changes during pregnancy in multiple sclerosis. The table came from immunoSEQ multiplex PCR; TCRdb's copy has only in-frame clones and leaves some out. In the table there are about 12,000 clones, 85% to 90% of which are singletons. Sequencing used CD8+ T cells from peripheral blood mononuclear cells, obtained in the second trimester of pregnancy. The source is a female donor in good health, enrolled as a control in a pregnancy study. CDR3s include the opening cysteine and the closing phenylalanine or tryptophan. The order of the fields is J gene, D gene, clone size, V gene, CDR3 protein, CDR3 DNA. D genes are given only for firm matches. A clone size is listed for some rows: how often the clone was seen (once, few, many), or a class if it is expanded.

J gene: TRBJ1-2; D gene: -; clone size: -; V gene: TRBV10-3; CDR3 protein: CAIREDSNYGYTF; CDR3 DNA: TGTGCCATCAGAGAAGACAGTAACTATGGCTACACCTTC
J gene: TRBJ2-7; D gene: TRBD2; clone size: -; V gene: TRBV5-1; CDR3 protein: CASSTTSGEPYEQYF; CDR3 DNA: TGCGCCAGCAGCACTACTAGCGGGGAGCCCTACGAGCAGTACTTC
J gene: TRBJ2-3; D gene: -; clone size: -; V gene: TRBV19; CDR3 protein: CATSGSTDTQYF; CDR3 DNA: TGTGCCACTTCAGGGAGCACAGATACGCAGTATTTT
J gene: TRBJ2-7; D gene: TRBD2; clone size: -; V gene: TRBV6-5; CDR3 protein: CASTQRTSGTYEQYF; CDR3 DNA: TGTGCCAGCACCCAAAGGACTAGCGGGACCTACGAGCAGTACTTC
J gene: TRBJ2-1; D gene: -; clone size: -; V gene: TRBV6-4; CDR3 protein: CASSDSLSHNEQFF; CDR3 DNA: TGTGCCAGCAGTGACTCCCTCTCCCACAATGAGCAGTTCTTC
J gene: TRBJ1-1; D gene: -; clone size: once; V gene: TRBV27; CDR3 protein: CASSLSRYTEAFF; CDR3 DNA: TGTGCCAGCAGTTTAAGCAGGTACACTGAAGCTTTCTTT
J gene: TRBJ2-3; D gene: -; clone size: -; V gene: TRBV4-3; CDR3 protein: CASSPASENTQYF; CDR3 DNA: TGCGCCAGCAGCCCCGCGTCTGAGAATACGCAGTATTTT
J gene: TRBJ2-6; D gene: -; clone size: -; V gene: TRBV29-1; CDR3 protein: CSVTNILIQSRANVLTF; CDR3 DNA: TGCAGCGTTACCAACATACTAATACAAAGTCGGGCCAACGTCCTGACTTTC
J gene: TRBJ2-3; D gene: -; clone size: -; V gene: TRBV13; CDR3 protein: CASSLENTGARGDTQYF; CDR3 DNA: TGTGCCAGCAGCTTAGAAAATACGGGGGCCAGGGGGGATACGCAGTATTTT
J gene: TRBJ1-3; D gene: TRBD1; clone size: -; V gene: TRBV7-9; CDR3 protein: CASSLAWDRGNF; CDR3 DNA: TGTGCCAGCAGTTTAGCCTGGGACAGGGGAAATTTT
J gene: TRBJ1-2; D gene: -; clone size: -; V gene: TRBV27; CDR3 protein: CANHQLTENYAGYTF; CDR3 DNA: TGTGCCAACCACCAACTGACAGAGAACTATGCGGGCTACACCTTC
J gene: TRBJ2-3; D gene: -; clone size: -; V gene: TRBV29-1; CDR3 protein: CSVRGTADNPDTQYF; CDR3 DNA: TGCAGCGTTCGGGGGACAGCGGATAACCCAGATACGCAGTATTTT
J gene: TRBJ2-7; D gene: -; clone size: -; V gene: TRBV2; CDR3 protein: CASSPASGGLRDEQYF; CDR3 DNA: TGTGCCAGCAGCCCAGCTTCCGGGGGTTTGAGGGACGAGCAGTACTTC
J gene: TRBJ1-5; D gene: -; clone size: -; V gene: TRBV6-6; CDR3 protein: CASRPDTSNQPQHF; CDR3 DNA: TGTGCCAGCAGACCTGACACTAGCAATCAGCCCCAGCATTTT
J gene: TRBJ2-5; D gene: TRBD2; clone size: once; V gene: TRBV14; CDR3 protein: CASSQDLASGDIKETQYF; CDR3 DNA: TGTGCCAGCAGCCAAGATTTGGCTAGCGGGGATATAAAAGAGACCCAGTACTTC
J gene: TRBJ1-5; D gene: -; clone size: -; V gene: TRBV19; CDR3 protein: CASSMWSGGNQPQHF; CDR3 DNA: TGTGCCAGTAGTATGTGGAGCGGGGGCAATCAGCCCCAGCATTTT
J gene: TRBJ1-1; D gene: TRBD1; clone size: -; V gene: TRBV4-3; CDR3 protein: CASSLGGAGTEAFF; CDR3 DNA: TGCGCCAGCAGCCTAGGGGGCGCGGGCACTGAAGCTTTCTTT
J gene: TRBJ2-5; D gene: -; clone size: -; V gene: TRBV7-8; CDR3 protein: CASSTQPTPQETQYF; CDR3 DNA: TGTGCCAGCAGCACCCAACCGACTCCACAAGAGACCCAGTACTTC
J gene: TRBJ2-7; D gene: -; clone size: -; V gene: TRBV13; CDR3 protein: CASSLGSGLSNEQYF; CDR3 DNA: TGTGCCAGCAGCTTAGGGTCCGGGTTAAGCAACGAGCAGTACTTC
J gene: TRBJ2-1; D gene: -; clone size: once; V gene: TRBV9; CDR3 protein: CASSVGGRAMLGNEQFF; CDR3 DNA: TGTGCCAGCAGCGTAGGCGGCAGGGCGATGTTAGGCAATGAGCAGTTCTTC
J gene: TRBJ1-3; D gene: -; clone size: -; V gene: TRBV6-6; CDR3 protein: CASSPLGAGGNTIYF; CDR3 DNA: TGTGCCAGCAGCCCCTTGGGCGCCGGAGGAAACACCATATATTTT
J gene: TRBJ2-2; D gene: TRBD2; clone size: once; V gene: TRBV9; CDR3 protein: CASSDSQAGADTGELFF; CDR3 DNA: TGTGCCAGCAGCGACTCCCAAGCGGGGGCGGACACCGGGGAGCTGTTTTTT
J gene: TRBJ2-7; D gene: TRBD1; clone size: -; V gene: TRBV30; CDR3 protein: CAFWDSYEQYF; CDR3 DNA: TGTGCCTTCTGGGACAGCTACGAGCAGTACTTC
J gene: TRBJ2-3; D gene: TRBD1; clone size: -; V gene: TRBV18; CDR3 protein: CASSPRGGGTGGEDTQYF; CDR3 DNA: TGTGCCAGCTCACCAAGAGGCGGCGGGACAGGGGGCGAAGATACGCAGTATTTT
J gene: TRBJ1-1; D gene: TRBD1; clone size: -; V gene: TRBV5-6; CDR3 protein: CASSFSTGSGAEAFF; CDR3 DNA: TGTGCCAGCAGCTTTTCGACAGGGTCGGGCGCTGAAGCTTTCTTT
J gene: TRBJ1-6; D gene: -; clone size: -; V gene: TRBV10-2; CDR3 protein: CASSESVEDSYNSPLHF; CDR3 DNA: TGCGCCAGCAGTGAGTCGGTAGAGGACTCCTATAATTCACCCCTCCACTTT
J gene: TRBJ2-3; D gene: -; clone size: once; V gene: TRBV25-1; CDR3 protein: CASGSFWVQYF; CDR3 DNA: TGTGCCAGCGGGAGCTTCTGGGTGCAGTATTTT
J gene: TRBJ2-3; D gene: -; clone size: once; V gene: TRBV12-5; CDR3 protein: CASGTVFRFLSTDTQYF; CDR3 DNA: TGTGCTAGTGGTACTGTATTTCGGTTTCTTAGCACAGATACGCAGTATTTT
J gene: TRBJ1-1; D gene: -; clone size: -; V gene: TRBV5-4; CDR3 protein: CASSLLLGSEAFF; CDR3 DNA: TGTGCCAGCAGCTTGTTATTGGGCTCTGAAGCTTTCTTT
J gene: TRBJ1-2; D gene: TRBD1; clone size: -; V gene: TRBV27; CDR3 protein: CASTEGGQAGVKGYTF; CDR3 DNA: TGTGCCAGCACGGAGGGGGGACAGGCTGGGGTGAAAGGCTACACCTTC
J gene: TRBJ1-2; D gene: TRBD1; clone size: -; V gene: TRBV12-5; CDR3 protein: CASGLPGTGDYGYTF; CDR3 DNA: TGTGCTAGTGGTTTGCCCGGGACAGGGGACTATGGCTACACCTTC
J gene: TRBJ2-5; D gene: -; clone size: -; V gene: TRBV11-3; CDR3 protein: CASSLDWTGLGVETQYF; CDR3 DNA: TGTGCCAGCAGCTTAGATTGGACGGGACTTGGAGTGGAGACCCAGTACTTC
J gene: TRBJ1-1; D gene: -; clone size: -; V gene: TRBV12-5; CDR3 protein: CASGFLGANTEAFF; CDR3 DNA: TGTGCTAGTGGTTTCCTGGGCGCGAACACTGAAGCTTTCTTT
J gene: TRBJ2-2; D gene: -; clone size: -; V gene: TRBV7-2; CDR3 protein: CASSPWLAKNTGELFF; CDR3 DNA: TGTGCCAGCAGCCCGTGGTTGGCCAAGAACACCGGGGAGCTGTTTTTT
J gene: TRBJ2-1; D gene: TRBD1; clone size: -; V gene: TRBV6-5; CDR3 protein: CASSYSGTGGDEQFF; CDR3 DNA: TGTGCCAGCAGTTACTCCGGGACAGGGGGTGATGAGCAGTTCTTC
J gene: TRBJ2-5; D gene: -; clone size: -; V gene: TRBV19; CDR3 protein: CASSHPRDTQETQYF; CDR3 DNA: TGTGCCAGTAGCCACCCCCGGGACACCCAAGAGACCCAGTACTTC
J gene: TRBJ2-1; D gene: -; clone size: -; V gene: TRBV29-1; CDR3 protein: CSLAAGQGLAGVGNEQFF; CDR3 DNA: TGCAGCCTTGCAGCCGGACAGGGCTTAGCGGGAGTAGGAAATGAGCAGTTCTTC
J gene: TRBJ2-6; D gene: -; clone size: -; V gene: TRBV4-2; CDR3 protein: CASSQDHGSSGANVLTF; CDR3 DNA: TGTGCCAGCAGCCAAGATCATGGGAGCTCTGGGGCCAACGTCCTGACTTTC
J gene: TRBJ2-5; D gene: -; clone size: -; V gene: TRBV7-9; CDR3 protein: CASSLSTGQETQYF; CDR3 DNA: TGTGCCAGCAGCTTATCGACTGGCCAAGAGACCCAGTACTTC
J gene: TRBJ2-7; D gene: TRBD1; clone size: once; V gene: TRBV27; CDR3 protein: CASSLAYGTGVAYEQYF; CDR3 DNA: TGTGCCAGCAGTTTGGCCTATGGGACAGGGGTCGCCTACGAGCAGTACTTC
J gene: TRBJ2-5; D gene: TRBD1; clone size: -; V gene: TRBV19; CDR3 protein: CASSIRQGAETQYF; CDR3 DNA: TGTGCCAGTAGTATCAGACAGGGGGCGGAGACCCAGTACTTC
J gene: TRBJ2-1; D gene: -; clone size: medium-sized; V gene: TRBV14; CDR3 protein: CASSRQGETSYNEQFF; CDR3 DNA: TGTGCCAGCAGCCGGCAGGGCGAGACTTCCTACAATGAGCAGTTCTTC
J gene: TRBJ2-7; D gene: -; clone size: -; V gene: TRBV6-5; CDR3 protein: CASLGDSGEQYF; CDR3 DNA: TGTGCCAGCTTAGGAGATTCAGGGGAGCAGTACTTC
J gene: TRBJ1-2; D gene: -; clone size: -; V gene: TRBV25-1; CDR3 protein: CASSPRPGQLYGYTF; CDR3 DNA: TGTGCCAGCAGCCCGCGTCCCGGACAGCTTTATGGCTACACCTTC
J gene: TRBJ2-1; D gene: -; clone size: -; V gene: TRBV27; CDR3 protein: CASSLAGSPYNEQFF; CDR3 DNA: TGTGCCAGCAGTTTAGCGGGGTCCCCCTACAATGAGCAGTTCTTC
J gene: TRBJ1-4; D gene: -; clone size: -; V gene: TRBV27; CDR3 protein: CASSLTGSSEKLFF; CDR3 DNA: TGTGCCAGCAGTTTAACAGGGTCATCTGAAAAACTGTTTTTT
J gene: TRBJ2-7; D gene: -; clone size: -; V gene: TRBV2; CDR3 protein: CASRETGYEQYF; CDR3 DNA: TGTGCCAGCAGAGAAACAGGCTACGAGCAGTACTTC